These T cell receptor beta chains were read from a single sample in a study of radiation and T cells in renal cell carcinoma. Assay: immunoSEQ multiplex PCR; the TCRdb copy retains only in-frame clones and omits some. The sample has roughly 100,000 clones, less than 90% seen once. The sequenced sample was blood, obtained from a patient whose treatment included radiotherapy and nephrectomy. The receptor source for this set is a man aged 45-60 years with renal cell carcinoma. The CDR3 runs from the conserved cysteine through the conserved F or W. Each record gives: D gene, J gene, V gene, clone size, CDR3 protein, CDR3 DNA. A D gene is named only where the DNA matches it firmly. Clone size is given for some rows only: seen once, a few or many times, or a class if the clone is expanded.

>TRBD2|TRBJ2-1|TRBV6-5|-
CASSYLPLAGDNEQFF
TGTGCCAGCAGTTATTTGCCCTTAGCGGGAGACAATGAGCAGTTCTTC
>-|TRBJ1-2|TRBV4-1|once
CASSPEWTTYGYTF
TGCGCCAGCAGCCCCGAGTGGACGACCTATGGCTACACCTTC
>TRBD2|TRBJ2-3|TRBV7-3|-
CASSPSGGNTDTQYF
TGTGCCAGCAGCCCTAGCGGGGGGAACACAGATACGCAGTATTTT
>-|TRBJ1-3|TRBV13|-
CASSFGTYGNTIYF
TGTGCCAGCAGCTTCGGGACTTATGGAAACACCATATATTTT
>TRBD2|TRBJ2-3|TRBV4-3|-
CASSQDRSGEHPDTQYF
TGCGCCAGCAGCCAAGATAGGAGCGGGGAACACCCAGATACGCAGTATTTT
>-|TRBJ2-7|TRBV4-2|-
CASSQEGGGVTYEQYF
TGTGCCAGCAGCCAAGAAGGTGGGGGCGTCACCTACGAGCAGTACTTC
>TRBD2|TRBJ2-2|TRBV5-1|once
CASRAGENTGELFF
TGCGCCAGCAGAGCGGGGGAAAACACCGGGGAGCTGTTTTTT
>-|TRBJ2-5|TRBV6-1|-
CASSDRGGETQYF
TGTGCCAGCAGTGACAGGGGTGGAGAGACCCAGTACTTC
>-|TRBJ1-2|TRBV15|few
CATSRSPRGRQDGYTF
TGTGCCACCAGCAGATCCCCCAGGGGCAGACAGGATGGCTACACCTTC
>TRBD1|TRBJ1-5|TRBV30|-
CAWTTTGVNQPQHF
TGTGCCTGGACCACTACAGGGGTTAATCAGCCCCAGCATTTT
>TRBD1|TRBJ2-7|TRBV6-4|-
CASSVGTGYEQYF
TGTGCCAGCAGCGTCGGGACAGGGTACGAGCAGTACTTC
>-|TRBJ2-7|TRBV5-8|-
CASMQGMGEQYF
TGTGCCAGCATGCAGGGGATGGGGGAGCAGTACTTC
>-|TRBJ1-1|TRBV5-1|-
CASSFENRGAGVNTEAFF
TGCGCCAGCAGCTTTGAAAATCGGGGGGCCGGAGTGAACACTGAAGCTTTCTTT
>TRBD1|TRBJ2-1|TRBV5-1|-
CASGYRGLDNEQFF
TGCGCCAGCGGGTACAGGGGGCTCGACAATGAGCAGTTCTTC
>TRBD2|TRBJ2-3|TRBV30|-
CAWSLAGGPEYF
TGTGCCTGGAGTTTGGCGGGAGGGCCGGAGTATTTT
>TRBD2|TRBJ2-1|TRBV7-3|-
CASSPGLSYNEQFF
TGTGCCAGCAGTCCGGGACTATCGTACAATGAGCAGTTCTTC
>-|TRBJ2-1|TRBV19|once
CASSSGAGSSGQEQFF
TGTGCCAGTAGTAGCGGTGCGGGTTCAAGCGGCCAAGAGCAGTTCTTC
>-|TRBJ1-3|TRBV28|-
CASSLSGTNSGNTIYF
TGTGCCAGCAGTTTATCCGGGACAAACTCTGGAAACACCATATATTTT
>TRBD1|TRBJ1-4|TRBV18|-
CASSLNDRAPNEKLFF
TGTGCCAGCTCACTGAATGACAGGGCCCCTAATGAAAAACTGTTTTTT
>TRBD1|TRBJ2-2|TRBV5-6|-
CASSSLVGQGKRRELFF
TGTGCCAGCAGCAGCTTGGTGGGACAGGGGAAAAGAAGGGAGCTGTTTTTT
>TRBD1|TRBJ1-1|TRBV10-3|few
CAINRDRSPVTEAFF
TGTGCCATCAATCGGGACAGGTCCCCGGTCACTGAAGCTTTCTTT
>-|TRBJ2-5|TRBV6-6|-
CASSPNDETQYF
TGTGCCAGCAGCCCCAATGACGAGACCCAGTACTTC
>-|TRBJ2-7|TRBV2|-
CASSEGLRFEQYF
TGTGCCAGCAGTGAAGGACTAAGGTTCGAGCAGTACTTC
>-|TRBJ1-1|TRBV7-9|few
CASSLQGNTEAFF
TGTGCCAGCAGCCTACAGGGGAACACTGAAGCTTTCTTT
>-|TRBJ2-1|TRBV18|-
CASSPPSSPTCFF
TGTGCCAGCTCACCACCGTCTAGCCCCACTTGTTTCTTC
>-|TRBJ2-1|TRBV5-1|-
CASSPGTLGNEQFF
TGCGCCAGCAGCCCCGGGACCTTAGGGAATGAGCAGTTCTTC
>TRBD2|TRBJ2-7|TRBV11-2|-
CASSYTSGVNEQYF
TGTGCCAGCAGCTATACTAGCGGGGTCAACGAGCAGTACTTC